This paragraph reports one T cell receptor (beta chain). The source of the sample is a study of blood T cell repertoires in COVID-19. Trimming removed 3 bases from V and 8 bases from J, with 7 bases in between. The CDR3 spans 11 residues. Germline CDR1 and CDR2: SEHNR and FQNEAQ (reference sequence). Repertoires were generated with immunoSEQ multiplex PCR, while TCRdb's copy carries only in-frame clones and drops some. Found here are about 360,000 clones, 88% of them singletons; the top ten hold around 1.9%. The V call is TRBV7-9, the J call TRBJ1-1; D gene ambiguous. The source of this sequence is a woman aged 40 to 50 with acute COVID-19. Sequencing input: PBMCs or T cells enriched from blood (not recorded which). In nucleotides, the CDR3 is TGTGCCAGCAGCTTGAACAGCGAAGCTTTCTTT. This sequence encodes CASSLNSEAFF.